Sequencing of this T cell receptor beta chain was carried out in a study of CD8 T cells in Susac syndrome. With respect to this clonotype: The junction differs from germline at one of its ends, possibly a read error.

With random hexamers, 0.5 to 1 ug RNA was reverse transcribed. The TCR beta CDR3 was amplified by immunoSEQ multiplex PCR across 54 Vbeta, 13 Jbeta. TCRdb reprocessed the immunoSEQ multiplex PCR reads with MiXCR, giving one entry per CDR3 protein. The profile shows about 210,000 distinct CDR3 sequences, approximately 95% of them singletons. In germline, CDR1 is DFQATT, CDR2 SNEGSKA (reference sequence). There are 9 residues in the CDR3. The specimen was CD4+ T cells from PBMCs. This TCR came from a human donor with multiple sclerosis. The gene calls are TRBV20-1 and TRBJ2-3, with D perhaps matching TRBD2 (6 bases). The CDR3 spells CSADSGTIF. The CDR3, as DNA: TGCAGCGCCGATAGCGGAACGATTTTT.